This TCR beta chain derives from a study of PD-1 blockade in classical Hodgkin lymphoma. In the case of this clone: Its antigen is not known.

The assay was immunoSEQ multiplex PCR, and TCRdb's table has in-frame clones only and misses some. The sample lists about 6,500 clones, more than 60% seen once, with 50% to 75% in the top ten. V was shortened by 1 base and J by 2 bases, with 9 bases between the two germline ends. This CDR3 is 14 amino acids long. From germline, CDR1 is SGHVS and CDR2 FNYEAQ. Exposure to brentuximab vedotin varied, and each patient had relapsed following autologous stem cell transplantation. Under best response, outcomes were complete response, partial response or progressive disease. General study results and limits: Repertoires differed for reasons still undefined, possibly disease activity or prior therapy. Patients starting nivolumab less than 1 year after ASCT had lower diversity and were excluded from later analyses.

The clonotype originates from a human donor with classical Hodgkin lymphoma. The sequencing here drew on peripheral blood mononuclear cells (PBMCs), taken at baseline. V usage is TRBV7-6 and J usage is TRBJ2-7; D unclear. The DNA of the CDR3 is TGTGCCAGCAGCTTAGGGACGGGTACCTACGAGCAGTACTTC. Translated: CASSLGTGTYEQYF.